One and the same sample provided the 32 T cell receptor beta chains below, sequenced in a study of cytomegalovirus exposure and HLA in healthy donors (TCRdb year 2017). The protocol used for the library was the immunoSEQ multiplex PCR assay. In its TCRdb copy, this immuneACCESS table keeps in-frame sequences only and misses some clones. Where compared with another copy, unresolved V genes explain less than half of these, and the others have no known cause. This sample lists approximately 220,000 clones; just under 90% were detected once. The ten largest clonotypes hold 2% to 3% of the sample. The sequencing input was PBMCs. The receptors originated from a man between 18 and 29 years old in good health and CMV-seronegative.

The chain has TRBV2 and TRBJ2-2, with a tentative D call TRBD2 (6 bases). The CDR3 length is 16 residues. In germline, CDR1 is SNHLY, CDR2 FYNNEI. V shed 6 bases and J shed 1 base, with 15 bases lying between them. In DNA, the CDR3 is TGTGCCAGCAGGTCGGGACCGGGGGAGAACACCGGGGAGCTGTTTTTT. The encoded protein is CASRSGPGENTGELFF.

The rearrangement uses TRBV9 and TRBJ2-3; 9 bases are shared with TRBD2. The trim removed 4 bases at V and 4 bases at J, leaving 13 bases unmatched. The CDR3 loop spans 17 amino acids. CDR1 is SGDLS, CDR2 YYNGEE, per germline. The CDR3 loop is CASSRGAAGGEADTQYF. CDR3 coding DNA: TGTGCCAGCAGCAGGGGGGCAGCGGGAGGAGAGGCAGATACGCAGTATTTT.

This sequence joins TRBV12-5 and TRBJ2-7; D is possibly TRBD2 (6 bases). Trimming removed 8 bases from V and 5 bases from J, with 19 bases in between. CDR3 length: 14 amino acids. Germline V CDR1 and CDR2: LGHNT, FRNRAP. In DNA, the CDR3 is TGTGCTAGTTTCAAAGGAGGGAGAGGGAACGAGCAGTACTTC. It translates to CASFKGGRGNEQYF.

The chain carries TRBV28 and TRBJ2-2, with TRBD2 as a possible D gene (6 bases). The CDR3 length is 14 residues. V dropped 7 bases and J dropped 6 bases, with 15 bases sitting between them. Germline V CDR1 and CDR2: MDHEN, SYDVKM. The CDR3 here is CASKLLARAGELFF. The DNA of the CDR3 is TGTGCCAGCAAACTCCTAGCGCGCGCCGGGGAGCTGTTTTTT.

The chain combines TRBV6-5 with TRBJ1-6; 8 bases are shared with TRBD1. The CDR3 sequence is 16 residues long. V lost 0 bases to trimming and J lost 8 bases; unmatched junction nucleotides: 6. The V gene's germline CDR1 is MNHEY and CDR2 SVGAGI. This CDR3 reads CASSYSAGGSYSPLHF. CDR3 nucleotide sequence: TGTGCCAGCAGTTACTCGGCAGGGGGCTCCTATTCACCCCTCCACTTT.

The chain recombines TRBV28 with TRBJ2-5; possible D gene TRBD1, 6 bases. Germline V gene data show CDR1 as MDHEN and CDR2 as SYDVKM. Trimming pared 6 bases from V and 1 base from J, leaving 15 bases between. This CDR3 region has 15 residues. The CDR3 sequence: CASSPGQTVQETQYF. Here the CDR3 DNA reads TGTGCCAGCAGCCCCGGACAGACCGTCCAAGAGACCCAGTACTTC.

This clone appeared a single time. The chain is built from TRBV7-2 and TRBJ2-7; 7 bases are shared with TRBD1. This CDR3 is built from 14 residues. CDR1 and CDR2 from the germline V gene are SGHTA and FQGNSA. J was trimmed by 6 bases and V by 5 bases; bases with no gene match: 10. The CDR3 DNA reads TGTGCCAGCAGCGCCCCCGGCTCAGGGGGCGAGCAGTACTTC. This sequence encodes CASSAPGSGGEQYF.

This clone was counted once. The CDR3 DNA sequence: TGTGCCAGTAGTAGAAACAGGGCTGGAGACTACGAGCAGTACTTC. Translating gives CASSRNRAGDYEQYF. This chain links TRBV19 with TRBJ2-7, with D possibly being TRBD1 (6 bases). This CDR3 contains 15 residues. V dropped 4 bases and J dropped 3 bases, with 16 bases sitting between them. Germline CDR1 is LNHDA and CDR2 is SQIVND (reference sequence).

V is TRBV4-2 and J is TRBJ2-1; 7 bases fit TRBD2. The CDR3 extends over 17 amino acids. Germline CDR1 reads LGHNA; CDR2 reads YNFKEQ. Trimming at V came to 0 bases and at J to 6 bases, leaving 11 bases not matched to a gene. The CDR3 DNA follows: TGTGCCAGCAGCCAAGATCTTCCAGGGAGGGACTCCAATGAGCAGTTCTTC. This translates into CASSQDLPGRDSNEQFF.

The chain couples TRBV4-3 to TRBJ1-2, with a tentative D call TRBD1 (6 bases). V dropped 4 bases and J dropped 5 bases, with 11 bases sitting between them. This CDR3 is 13 amino acids long. In germline, CDR1 is LGHNA, CDR2 YSLEER. The CDR3 protein is CASSPGTQYGYTF. In DNA, the CDR3 is TGCGCCAGCAGCCCCGGGACACAATATGGCTACACCTTC.

The chain combines TRBV5-6 with TRBJ2-2; perhaps TRBD2 as D (7 bases). V shed 3 bases and J shed 5 bases, with 17 bases lying between them. The CDR3 contains 16 residues. Per the germline V gene, CDR1 is SGHDT and CDR2 is YYEEEE. CDR3 coding DNA: TGTGCCAGCAGCTGGGGGCGGCGGGAGAGTACCGGGGAGCTGTTTTTT. Translation gives CASSWGRRESTGELFF.

The chain links TRBV19 to TRBJ2-7, with D perhaps matching TRBD2 (5 bases). The CDR3 is made up of 12 amino acids. Germline-derived CDR1 and CDR2 are LNHDA and SQIVND (reference sequence). V dropped 4 bases and J dropped 2 bases, with 6 bases sitting between them. This chain's CDR3 is CASSTGTYEQYF. As DNA, the CDR3 is TGTGCCAGTAGTACGGGGACCTACGAGCAGTACTTC.

CDR3 nucleotides: TGTGCCAGTAGTATTATGGGCGACACCGGGGAGCTGTTTTTT. Its translation is CASSIMGDTGELFF. V usage is TRBV19 and J usage is TRBJ2-2; D is ambiguous. CDR3 length: 14 residues. V was trimmed by 3 bases and J by 3 bases, leaving 8 bases between them. Germline V lookup: CDR1 LNHDA, CDR2 SQIVND (reference sequence).

J is TRBJ2-3 and V is TRBV7-8; possibly TRBD1 for D (5 bases). The V end was cut by 2 bases, the J end by 7 bases, with 16 bases between. The CDR3 sequence is 15 residues long. Germline V lookup: CDR1 SGHVS, CDR2 FQNEAQ. CDR3 sequence (DNA): TGTGCCAGCAGCTTATCCGAGACAGCCATTTATACGCAGTATTTT. Translating gives CASSLSETAIYTQYF.

V gene TRBV7-8 combines with J gene TRBJ2-7; 11 bases match TRBD1. CDR3 length equals 17 residues. V lost 7 bases to trimming and J lost 9 bases; unmatched junction nucleotides: 20. CDR1 and CDR2 from the germline V gene are SGHVS and FQNEAQ. CDR3 in DNA: TGTGCCAGCACACAGCTTTACTCGGACAGGGGGCCTTTTGGGCAGTACTTC. It codes for CASTQLYSDRGPFGQYF.

The chain carries TRBV7-6 and TRBJ2-4; 9 bases fit TRBD1. V shed 5 bases, J shed 10 bases, and the junction held 12 bases outside the gene matches. The CDR3 consists of 15 residues. Germline assignment: CDR1 SGHVS and CDR2 FNYEAQ. The CDR3 DNA reads as TGTGCCAGCAGCCCCGGGACAGGGAGGGAATTAATTCAGTACTTC. Amino acids: CASSPGTGRELIQYF.

The chain is built from TRBV6-5 and TRBJ2-7; 7 positions agree with TRBD2. Germline CDR1 and CDR2: MNHEY and SVGAGI. The V and J ends lost 2 bases and 7 bases, in that order; junction bases with no gene match: 2. The CDR3 is made up of 12 amino acids. CDR3 sequence: CASSYGGREQYF. Written as DNA, the CDR3 is TGTGCCAGCAGTTACGGCGGGAGAGAGCAGTACTTC.

The chain recombines TRBV7-9 with TRBJ1-2, with D possibly TRBD1 on 6 matching bases. The CDR3 consists of 16 residues. Looked up from germline, CDR1 is SEHNR and CDR2 is FQNEAQ (reference sequence). V gave up 5 bases and J gave up 4 bases, with 20 bases separating them. The DNA for the CDR3 is TGTGCCAGCAGCGACGGGACAAACAGGGAGTTCTATGGCTACACCTTC. Translating it yields CASSDGTNREFYGYTF.

V is TRBV7-9 and J is TRBJ2-1, with TRBD2 identical over 11 bases. CDR1 is SEHNR and CDR2 is FQNEAQ in the germline V gene (reference sequence). The CDR3 runs to 15 residues. Unmatched junction bases numbered 12, after V lost 5 bases and J lost 12 bases. The CDR3 spells CASSAPSGGLPGQFF. CDR3 coding DNA: TGTGCCAGCAGCGCCCCTAGCGGGGGGTTGCCTGGGCAGTTCTTC.

This clone was seen only once. The chain recombines TRBV7-2 with TRBJ2-5; the match to TRBD2 covers 8 bases. V shed 5 bases and J 5 bases; nucleotides not matched to a gene: 4. The CDR3 sequence is 13 residues long. Germline lookup yields CDR1 SGHTA and CDR2 FQGNSA. The CDR3 DNA follows: TGTGCCAGCAGCCAACGGGGGGGTGAGACCCAGTACTTC. Protein sequence: CASSQRGGETQYF.

The V call is TRBV19, the J call TRBJ2-1; unclear D gene. The ends were cut back, 5 bases at V and 8 bases at J, with 7 bases in the middle. From germline, CDR1 is LNHDA and CDR2 SQIVND (reference sequence). The length of the CDR3 is 11 residues. DNA for the CDR3: TGTGCCAGTAGTGAGCGACATGAGCAGTTCTTC. This translates into CASSERHEQFF.

The V call is TRBV7-9, the J call TRBJ2-7; D not resolved. CDR3 length: 13 residues. V lost 6 bases and J 10 bases, leaving 19 bases between the germline ends. Germline CDR1 SEHNR, CDR2 FQNEAQ (reference sequence). CDR3 sequence reads: CASSGLPTQPQYF. The CDR3 nucleotides read TGTGCCAGCAGTGGTCTCCCCACACAACCACAGTACTTC.

The chain carries TRBV10-3 and TRBJ2-7, with 12 nucleotides matching TRBD2. Trimming took 11 bases from V and 5 from J; bases not matched to a gene: 7. This CDR3 spans 13 amino acids. CDR1 ENHRY and CDR2 SYGVKD come from the germline V gene. Here the CDR3 reads CASGLAGSNEQYF. The CDR3 nucleotides are TGTGCCTCCGGACTAGCGGGATCCAACGAGCAGTACTTC.

The chain employs TRBV14 and TRBJ1-1, with 8 bases identical to TRBD1. Per germline, CDR1 SGHDN and CDR2 FVKESK. The CDR3 is 16 residues long. Losses at the gene ends were 4 bases for V and 5 bases for J; bases not matched to a gene: 12. The CDR3 DNA follows: TGTGCCAGCAGCCCCCGGGTTGGGGACAGGTCTACTGAAGCTTTCTTT. Its translation is CASSPRVGDRSTEAFF.

The rearrangement joins TRBV19 to TRBJ2-7; D not certain. Trimming took 1 base from V and 3 from J, leaving 16 bases between them. The CDR3 spans 16 residues. The V gene's germline CDR1 is LNHDA and CDR2 SQIVND (reference sequence). The CDR3 reads CASSIVAVKRYYEQYF. Here the CDR3 DNA reads TGTGCCAGTAGTATAGTAGCCGTCAAACGATACTACGAGCAGTACTTC.

DNA of the CDR3: TGTGCCAGTAGTATAATAGCGGGGATCAATGAGCAGTTCTTC. It yields the protein CASSIIAGINEQFF. The rearrangement joins TRBV19 to TRBJ2-1; 8 nucleotides agree with TRBD2. The CDR3 spans 14 residues. Losses at the gene ends were 2 bases for V and 6 bases for J; bases not matched to a gene: 3. Germline V CDR1 and CDR2: LNHDA, SQIVND (reference sequence).

This chain connects TRBV29-1 to TRBJ2-7, with 10 bases lining up with TRBD2. Losses at the gene ends were 4 bases for V and 4 bases for J; bases not matched to a gene: 1. Germline lookup yields CDR1 SQVTM and CDR2 ANQGSEA. The CDR3 sequence is 12 residues long. CDR3 in amino acids: CSVVAGGYEQYF. The CDR3 DNA reads TGCAGCGTTGTAGCGGGAGGATACGAGCAGTACTTC.

This chain uses TRBV6-1 with TRBJ2-1; 11 bases line up with TRBD2. Germline values: CDR1 MNHNS, CDR2 SASEGT. The CDR3 extends over 17 amino acids. The V and J ends lost 1 base and 3 bases, in that order; junction bases with no gene match: 5. The CDR3 coding sequence is TGTGCCAGCAGTGAAGGACAGACTAGCGGGAACTACAATGAGCAGTTCTTC. Protein sequence: CASSEGQTSGNYNEQFF.

V and J are TRBV7-2 and TRBJ1-6; possibly TRBD1 for D (6 bases). Germline CDR1 SGHTA, CDR2 FQGNSA. V dropped 1 base and J dropped 2 bases, with 6 bases sitting between them. This CDR3 spans 15 amino acids. CDR3 amino acids: CASSLGDTYNSPLHF. The CDR3 bases are TGTGCCAGCAGCTTAGGGGACACCTATAATTCACCCCTCCACTTT.

The chain links TRBV10-3 to TRBJ1-1; maybe TRBD1 (6 bases). Germline-derived CDR1 and CDR2 are ENHRY and SYGVKD. Between the trimmed V and J ends, which lost 11 bases and 3 bases, there was a span of 19 bases. This CDR3 region has 14 residues. CDR3 sequence reads: CAGRTDLRYTEAFF. CDR3 sequence (DNA): TGTGCCGGTCGGACAGACCTGAGGTACACTGAAGCTTTCTTT.

The chain is built from TRBV11-2 and TRBJ2-7; TRBD2 aligns across 12 bases. The CDR3 length is 16 residues. Germline-derived CDR1 and CDR2 are SGHAT and FQNNGV. V lost 5 bases, J lost 6 bases, and 11 bases stayed unmatched. The CDR3 reads CASSRQPSGGDLEQYF. CDR3 DNA sequence: TGTGCCAGCAGCCGCCAACCTAGCGGGGGGGATCTCGAGCAGTACTTC.

The chain uses TRBV27 and TRBJ1-1; 9 bases match TRBD1. V lost 6 bases and J lost 3; bases outside the gene matches: 5. Per the germline V gene, CDR1 is MNHEY and CDR2 is SMNVEV (reference sequence). The CDR3 loop spans 14 amino acids. CDR3 nucleotides: TGTGCCAGCAGAACGACAGGGGGGTACACTGAAGCTTTCTTT. Amino acid sequence: CASRTTGGYTEAFF.